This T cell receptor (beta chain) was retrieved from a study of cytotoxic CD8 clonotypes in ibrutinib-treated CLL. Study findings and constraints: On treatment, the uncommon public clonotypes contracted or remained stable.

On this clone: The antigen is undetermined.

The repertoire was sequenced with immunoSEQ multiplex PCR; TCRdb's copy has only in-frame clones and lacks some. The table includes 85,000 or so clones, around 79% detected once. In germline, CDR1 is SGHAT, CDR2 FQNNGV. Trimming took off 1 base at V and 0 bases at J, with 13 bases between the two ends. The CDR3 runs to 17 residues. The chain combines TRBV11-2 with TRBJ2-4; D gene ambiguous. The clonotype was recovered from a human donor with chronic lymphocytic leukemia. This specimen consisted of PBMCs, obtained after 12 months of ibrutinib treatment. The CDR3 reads CASSLGAGLLAKNIQYF. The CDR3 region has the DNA TGTGCCAGCAGCTTAGGGGCTGGGCTTCTAGCCAAAAACATTCAGTACTTC.